Sequencing of this T cell receptor (beta chain) was carried out in a study of T cell repertoires in cytomegalovirus infection. Study details: CMV infection and matching HLA type were both indicated by public TCR beta signatures.

From germline, CDR1 is DFQATT and CDR2 SNEGSKA (reference sequence). V was clipped by 0 bases and J by 2 bases, with 12 bases between them. The CDR3 spans 15 residues. A remark on this clonotype: The antigen is not known.

A single record per CDR3 protein comes from TCRdb applying MiXCR to the reads. Among about 100,000 distinct CDR3 sequences, around 40% were seen once, and the ten largest hold roughly 74%. The receptor was derived from a human donor in good health (CMV status not recorded). Some clones in this sample may be carry-over from other donors' samples. The chain has TRBV20-1 and TRBJ2-3; D possibly corresponds to TRBD1 (6 bases). This material consisted of CD8+ T cells from cultured PBMCs, taken from culture after CMV antigen stimulation. The CDR3 sequence is CSARDGQNPTDTQYF. The CDR3 nucleotides are TGCAGTGCTAGAGATGGACAGAACCCCACAGATACGCAGTATTTT.